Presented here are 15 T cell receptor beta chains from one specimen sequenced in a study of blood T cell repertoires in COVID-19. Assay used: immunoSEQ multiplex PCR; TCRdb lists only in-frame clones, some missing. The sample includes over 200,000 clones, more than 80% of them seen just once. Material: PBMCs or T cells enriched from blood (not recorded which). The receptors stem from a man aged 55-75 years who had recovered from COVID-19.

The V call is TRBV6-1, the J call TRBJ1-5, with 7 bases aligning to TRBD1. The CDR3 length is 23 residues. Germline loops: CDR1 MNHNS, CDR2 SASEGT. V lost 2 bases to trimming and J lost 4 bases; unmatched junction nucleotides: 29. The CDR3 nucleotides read TGTGCCAGCAGTGAATTAGTGATGGGGGGAAAGACAGGGATATCCGTCCGGAATCAGCCCCAGCATTTT. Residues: CASSELVMGGKTGISVRNQPQHF.

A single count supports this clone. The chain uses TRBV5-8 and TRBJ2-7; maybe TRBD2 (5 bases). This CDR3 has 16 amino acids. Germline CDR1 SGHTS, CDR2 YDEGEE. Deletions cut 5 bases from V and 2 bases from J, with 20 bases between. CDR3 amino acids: CASRPDLAAQPYEQYF. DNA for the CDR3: TGTGCCAGCAGGCCGGACTTAGCTGCTCAGCCCTACGAGCAGTACTTC.

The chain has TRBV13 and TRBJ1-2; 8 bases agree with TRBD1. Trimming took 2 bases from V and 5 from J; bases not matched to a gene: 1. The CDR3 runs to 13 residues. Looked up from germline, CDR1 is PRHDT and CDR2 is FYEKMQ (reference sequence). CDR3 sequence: CASSLQGAYGYTF. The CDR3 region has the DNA TGTGCCAGCAGCTTACAGGGGGCTTATGGCTACACCTTC.

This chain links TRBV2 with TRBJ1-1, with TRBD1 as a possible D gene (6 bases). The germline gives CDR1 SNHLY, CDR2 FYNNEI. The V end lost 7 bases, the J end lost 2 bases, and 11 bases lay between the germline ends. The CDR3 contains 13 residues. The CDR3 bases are TGTGCCAGCAAGCCAGGGACAAACACTGAAGCTTTCTTT. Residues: CASKPGTNTEAFF.

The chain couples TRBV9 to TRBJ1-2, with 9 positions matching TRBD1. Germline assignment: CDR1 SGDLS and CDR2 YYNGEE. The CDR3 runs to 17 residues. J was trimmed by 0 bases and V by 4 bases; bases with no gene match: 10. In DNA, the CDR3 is TGTGCCAGCAGCACCGGGACAGGGCGGCCCACTAACTATGGCTACACCTTC. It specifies CASSTGTGRPTNYGYTF.

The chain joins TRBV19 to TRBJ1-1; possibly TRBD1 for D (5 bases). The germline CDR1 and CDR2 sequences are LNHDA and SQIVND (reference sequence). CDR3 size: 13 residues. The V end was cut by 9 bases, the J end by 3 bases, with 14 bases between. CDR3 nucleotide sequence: TGTGCCAGCCTCAGGGAATCCGACACTGAAGCTTTCTTT. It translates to CASLRESDTEAFF. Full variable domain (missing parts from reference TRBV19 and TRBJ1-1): DGGITQSPKYLFRKEGQNVTLSCEQNLNHDAMYWYRQDPGQGLRLIYYSQIVNDFQKGDIAEGYSVSREKKESFPLTVTSAQKNPTAFYLCASLRESDTEAFFGQGTRLTVV.

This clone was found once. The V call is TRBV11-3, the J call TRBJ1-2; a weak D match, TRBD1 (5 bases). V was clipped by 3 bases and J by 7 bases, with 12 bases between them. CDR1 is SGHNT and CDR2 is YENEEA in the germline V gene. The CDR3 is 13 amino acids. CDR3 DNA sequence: TGTGCCAGCAGCTTCTATGGGGCGATTGGCTACACCTTC. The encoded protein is CASSFYGAIGYTF.

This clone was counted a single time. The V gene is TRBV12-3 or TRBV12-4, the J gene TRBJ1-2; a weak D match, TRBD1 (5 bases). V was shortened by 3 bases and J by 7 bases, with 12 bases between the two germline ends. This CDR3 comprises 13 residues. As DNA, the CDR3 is TGTGCCAGCAGTTTTTCCGGGGGTTCTGGCTACACCTTC. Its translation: CASSFSGGSGYTF.

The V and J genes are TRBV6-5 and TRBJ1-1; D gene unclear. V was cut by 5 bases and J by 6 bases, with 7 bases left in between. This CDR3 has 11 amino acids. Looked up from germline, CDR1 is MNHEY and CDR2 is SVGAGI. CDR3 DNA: TGTGCCAGCAGTACCCGGTCTGAAGCTTTCTTT. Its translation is CASSTRSEAFF.

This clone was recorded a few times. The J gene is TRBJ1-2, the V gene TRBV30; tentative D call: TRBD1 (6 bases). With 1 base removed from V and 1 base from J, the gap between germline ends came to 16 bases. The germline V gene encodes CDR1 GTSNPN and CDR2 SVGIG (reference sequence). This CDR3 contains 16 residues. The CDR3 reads CAWSDLLDSVNYGYTF. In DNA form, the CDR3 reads TGTGCCTGGAGTGATTTGTTGGACAGCGTTAACTATGGCTACACCTTC.

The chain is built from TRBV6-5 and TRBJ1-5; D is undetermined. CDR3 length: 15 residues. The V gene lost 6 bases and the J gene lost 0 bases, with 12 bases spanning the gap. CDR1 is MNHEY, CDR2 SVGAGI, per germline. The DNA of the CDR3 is TGTGCCAGCAGCCCGACCGGGATTAGCAATCAGCCCCAGCATTTT. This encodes CASSPTGISNQPQHF.

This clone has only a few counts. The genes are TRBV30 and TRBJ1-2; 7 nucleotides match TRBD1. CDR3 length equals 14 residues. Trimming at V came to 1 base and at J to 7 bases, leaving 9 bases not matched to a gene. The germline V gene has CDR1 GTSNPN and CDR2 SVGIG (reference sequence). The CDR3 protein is CAWSGTGRSAGYTF. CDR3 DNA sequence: TGTGCCTGGAGTGGGACAGGTCGGTCCGCTGGCTACACCTTC.

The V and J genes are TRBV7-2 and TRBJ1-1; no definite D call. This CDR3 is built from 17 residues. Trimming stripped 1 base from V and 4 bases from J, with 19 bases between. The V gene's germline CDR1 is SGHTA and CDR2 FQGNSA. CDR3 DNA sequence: TGTGCCAGCAGCTTAGGGGAGCCGGGAAATTGGGGCACTGAAGCTTTCTTT. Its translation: CASSLGEPGNWGTEAFF.

In nucleotides, the CDR3 is TGTGCCATCAGGGTCCAGGAGAACACTGAAGCTTTCTTT. Protein product: CAIRVQENTEAFF. J is TRBJ1-1 and V is TRBV10-3, with D unclear. This CDR3 comprises 13 residues. The V gene lost 6 bases and the J gene lost 1 base, with 9 bases spanning the gap. Looked up from germline, CDR1 is ENHRY and CDR2 is SYGVKD.

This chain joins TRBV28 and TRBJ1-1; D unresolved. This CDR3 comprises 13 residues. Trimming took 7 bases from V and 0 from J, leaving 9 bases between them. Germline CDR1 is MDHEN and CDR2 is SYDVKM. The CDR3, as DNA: TGTGCCAGCAAGGCGGGCCTGAACACTGAAGCTTTCTTT. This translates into CASKAGLNTEAFF.